The sequence of this T cell receptor beta chain was determined in a study of T cell repertoires in cytomegalovirus infection. Looking at the study overall: Selection of CMV epitopes for the study included recently identified HLA-C-restricted and well-studied HLA-B-restricted ones. Overall study results and limits: There were HLA-C-restricted CMV-specific TCR beta clonotypes dominating the ex vivo response. Public TCR beta family frequency separated CMV-and-HLA carriers, including in an independent cohort.

TCRdb reprocessed the reads with MiXCR, giving one entry per CDR3 protein. Seen here are 830,000 or so distinct CDR3 sequences, approximately 29% observed once, and the top ten hold roughly 12%. The CDR3 consists of 16 residues. J was trimmed by 4 bases and V by 6 bases; bases with no gene match: 7. This clonotype was counted between two and nine times. Its antigen is not known. Sequenced material: cultured CD8+ T cells from PBMCs, taken from culture after CMV antigen stimulation. This receptor was identified in a human donor in good health (CMV status not recorded). Some clones in this sample may be carry-over from other donors' samples. V is TRBV12-3 or TRBV12-4 and J is TRBJ2-2, with TRBD2 identical over 11 bases. The CDR3, as DNA: TGTGCCAGCAGGCCTAGTAGCGGGGGGGCCACCGGGGAGCTGTTTTTT. Translation gives CASRPSSGGATGELFF.